This T cell receptor (beta chain) was profiled in a study of blood T cells in healthy people across ages. A second PCR, run for about 6 to 11 cycles, used a sample-barcoded 5' primer plus a J-beta primer mix. Via MiXCR, TCRdb re-called the 5' RACE reads, giving one row per CDR3 protein. The sample carries about 570,000 distinct CDR3 sequences, 25% to 30% recorded once. General observations from the study: Estimated diversity across one million T cells was deemed an underestimate.

The germline V gene encodes CDR1 MNHNY and CDR2 SVGAGI (reference sequence). The CDR3 runs 14 residues. About this clonotype: What it recognizes is unknown. A read error may explain this, as a much larger clone is one base away.

The sequenced sample was blood. The source is a woman in her 70s in good health. The rearrangement joins TRBV6-6 to TRBJ2-3, with TRBD1 matching over 7 bases. The CDR3 DNA is TGTGCCAACAGTTACGCCCCGGACAGGGATACGCAGTATTTT. It translates to CANSYAPDRDTQYF.